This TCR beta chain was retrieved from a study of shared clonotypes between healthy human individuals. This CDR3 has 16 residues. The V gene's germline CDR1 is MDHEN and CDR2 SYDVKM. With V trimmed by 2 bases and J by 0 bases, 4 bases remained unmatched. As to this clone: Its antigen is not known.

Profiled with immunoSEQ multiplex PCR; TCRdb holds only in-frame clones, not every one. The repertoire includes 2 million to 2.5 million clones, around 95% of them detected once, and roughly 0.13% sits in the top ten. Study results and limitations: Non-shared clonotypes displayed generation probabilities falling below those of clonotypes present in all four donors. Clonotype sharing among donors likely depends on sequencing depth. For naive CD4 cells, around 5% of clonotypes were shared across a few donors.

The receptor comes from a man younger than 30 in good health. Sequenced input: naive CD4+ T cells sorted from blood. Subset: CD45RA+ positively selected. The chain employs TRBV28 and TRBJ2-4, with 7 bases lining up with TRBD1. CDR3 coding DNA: TGTGCCAGCAGTTTAGAGGGGGCGGCAGCCAAAAACATTCAGTACTTC. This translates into CASSLEGAAAKNIQYF.